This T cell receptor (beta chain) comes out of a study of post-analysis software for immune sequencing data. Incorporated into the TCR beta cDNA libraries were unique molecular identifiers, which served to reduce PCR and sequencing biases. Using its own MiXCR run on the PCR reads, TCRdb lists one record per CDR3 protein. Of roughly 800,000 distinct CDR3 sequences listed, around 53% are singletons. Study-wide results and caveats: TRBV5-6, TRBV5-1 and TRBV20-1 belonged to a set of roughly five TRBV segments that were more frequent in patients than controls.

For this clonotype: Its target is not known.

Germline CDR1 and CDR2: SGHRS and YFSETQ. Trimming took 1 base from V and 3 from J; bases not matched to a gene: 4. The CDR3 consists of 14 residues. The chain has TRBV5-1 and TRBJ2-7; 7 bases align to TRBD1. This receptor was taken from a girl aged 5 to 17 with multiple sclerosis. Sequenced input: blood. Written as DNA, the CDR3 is TGCGCCAGCAGCTTGCGACAGGGCGTCTACGAGCAGTACTTC. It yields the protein CASSLRQGVYEQYF.